This is a list of T cell receptor beta chains from one sample in a study of a mutant IDH1 vaccine in newly diagnosed glioma. For these receptors, no antigen is known. Sequencing used immunoSEQ multiplex PCR; TCRdb keeps in-frame clones, though not all of them. The sample shows approximately 76,000 clones, over 75% of them seen only once. The sample here was PBMCs, taken from a glioma patient whose treatment included an IDH1 peptide vaccine. The receptors here all came from a woman aged 50 to 65 with glioma. Both conserved end residues are trimmed from each CDR3. Each record gives: V gene, J gene, CDR3 protein.

TRBV5-1	TRBJ2-1	ASSLGGSFSYNEQF
TRBV2	TRBJ2-4	ASSEQSAKNIQY
TRBV28	TRBJ2-1	ASSLGHNEQF
TRBV27	TRBJ1-5	ASSLRGWGQPQH
TRBV10-3	TRBJ2-3	ATGVGGRGITDTQY
TRBV9	TRBJ1-3	ASSGNTIY
TRBV7-9	TRBJ1-2	ASSLAGLGYT
TRBV7-2	TRBJ2-2	ASSLPSSGLHPNTGELF
TRBV13	TRBJ2-2	ASSPHRGVGELF
TRBV6-6	TRBJ1-1	ASRPYTDVSEAF
TRBV7-9	TRBJ1-5	ASSLLGSNQPQH
TRBV28	TRBJ2-4	ASSQTVAKNIQY
TRBV18	TRBJ1-4	ASSPLGDRGKLF
TRBV5-4	TRBJ2-1	ASSRLAGGAHEQF
TRBV6-1	TRBJ2-2	ASLEQGYSTGELF
TRBV5-4	TRBJ2-4	ASSWYGTGNLAKNIQY
TRBV11-3	TRBJ2-5	ASSAGPLGETQY
TRBV1	TRBJ2-1	TSSQGREADEQF
TRBV27	TRBJ1-5	ASSLTGNNQPQH
TRBV7-9	TRBJ2-2	ASSLNQINTGELF
TRBV6-4	TRBJ1-2	ASPTRDSFNYGYT
TRBV5-1	TRBJ1-2	ASSLLSQGEDGYT
TRBV5-1	TRBJ1-3	ASSPLTGELRNTIY
TRBV2	TRBJ2-7	AIGGRKSYEQY
TRBV27	TRBJ1-6	ASSLSLSSYNSPLH
TRBV23-1	TRBJ2-2	ACPLGQEVNANTGELF
TRBV9	TRBJ2-3	ASSVSGGTDTQY
TRBV25-1	TRBJ1-5	ASSDGGGPMAQH
TRBV6-1	TRBJ1-1	ASSESTGVNTEAF
TRBV1	TRBJ1-2	TSSQDPGTAGYGYT
TRBV6-1	TRBJ1-3	ASSEVGYRVSGNTIY
TRBV6-1	TRBJ2-7	ASSGRQETYEQY
TRBV11-2	TRBJ2-3	ASSPGYPRAAGEGDTQY
TRBV5-4	TRBJ2-1	ASSLDTSPPGNEQF
TRBV5-1	TRBJ1-1	ASSYSGGRENTEAF
TRBV11-3	TRBJ2-1	ASSLEGTRGNEQF
TRBV9	TRBJ2-6	ASSVGASASSGANVLT
TRBV28	TRBJ2-7	ASSPGGGYEQY
TRBV4-2	TRBJ2-7	ASSQDRSGSYEQY
TRBV30	TRBJ2-5	AWSTAEETQY
TRBV7-9	TRBJ1-5	ANSIGTGGRHNQPQH
TRBV7-9	TRBJ1-2	ASSLNVENRAFYGYT
TRBV5-1	TRBJ2-3	ASSDIPDTQY
TRBV27	TRBJ2-3	ASTPGTTFSTDTQY
TRBV28	TRBJ1-3	ASSLDFLAGSSGNTIY
TRBV2	TRBJ1-2	ASIRQDFYGYT
TRBV19	TRBJ2-7	ASSMEAGTGAYEQY
TRBV6-1	TRBJ2-2	ASSGNTGELF
TRBV7-2	TRBJ2-7	ASSWGLESYEQY
TRBV28	TRBJ1-5	ASSFPRAGSNQPQH
TRBV14	TRBJ2-1	ASSLSGRANNEQF
TRBV6-5	TRBJ2-7	ASSPGTGWWYEQY
TRBV11-3	TRBJ2-7	ASSLSDGPGYEQY
TRBV7-2	TRBJ2-7	ASSFLPPDSEAYEQY
TRBV5-6	TRBJ1-5	ASSLALRSDQPQH